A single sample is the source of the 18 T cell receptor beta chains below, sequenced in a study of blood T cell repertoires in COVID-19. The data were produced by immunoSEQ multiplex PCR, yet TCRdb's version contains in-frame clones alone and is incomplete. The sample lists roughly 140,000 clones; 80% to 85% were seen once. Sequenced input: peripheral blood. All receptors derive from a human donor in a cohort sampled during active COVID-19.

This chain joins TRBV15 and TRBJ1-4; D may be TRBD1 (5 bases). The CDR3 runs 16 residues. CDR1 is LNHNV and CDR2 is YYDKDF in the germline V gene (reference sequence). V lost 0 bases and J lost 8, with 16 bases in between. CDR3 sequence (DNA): TGTGCCACCAGCAGAGATCAAGTCAGGGTAGGGGAAAAACTGTTTTTT. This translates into CATSRDQVRVGEKLFF.

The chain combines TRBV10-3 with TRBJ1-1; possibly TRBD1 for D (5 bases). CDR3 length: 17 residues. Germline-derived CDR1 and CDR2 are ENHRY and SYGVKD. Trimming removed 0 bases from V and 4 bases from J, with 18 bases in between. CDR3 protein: CAISESWGGDSGTEAFF. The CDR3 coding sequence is TGTGCCATCAGTGAGTCGTGGGGGGGGGATTCTGGCACTGAAGCTTTCTTT.

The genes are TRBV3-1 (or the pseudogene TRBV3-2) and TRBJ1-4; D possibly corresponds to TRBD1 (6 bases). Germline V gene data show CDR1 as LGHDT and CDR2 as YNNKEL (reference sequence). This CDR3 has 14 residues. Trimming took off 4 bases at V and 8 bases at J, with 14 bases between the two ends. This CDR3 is CASSPRQAAEKLFF. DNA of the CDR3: TGTGCCAGCAGCCCACGACAGGCTGCGGAAAAACTGTTTTTT.

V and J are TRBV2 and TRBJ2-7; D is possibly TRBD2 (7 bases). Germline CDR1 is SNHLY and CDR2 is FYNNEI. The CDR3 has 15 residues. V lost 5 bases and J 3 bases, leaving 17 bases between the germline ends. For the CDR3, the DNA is TGTGCCAGCAGTCAAAAAGGGGGGGCTGGCTACGAGCAGTACTTC. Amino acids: CASSQKGGAGYEQYF.

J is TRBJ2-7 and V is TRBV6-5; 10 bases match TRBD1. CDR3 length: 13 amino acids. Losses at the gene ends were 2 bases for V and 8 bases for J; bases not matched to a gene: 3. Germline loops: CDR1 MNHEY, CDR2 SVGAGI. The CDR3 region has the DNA TGTGCCAGCAGTTACGGACAGGGGGAGAAGCAGTACTTC. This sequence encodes CASSYGQGEKQYF.

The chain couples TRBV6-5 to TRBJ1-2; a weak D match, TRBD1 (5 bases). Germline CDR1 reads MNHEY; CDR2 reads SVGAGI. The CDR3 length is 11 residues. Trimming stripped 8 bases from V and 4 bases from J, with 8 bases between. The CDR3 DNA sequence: TGTGCCAGCGACAGTCGCTATGGCTACACCTTC. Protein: CASDSRYGYTF.

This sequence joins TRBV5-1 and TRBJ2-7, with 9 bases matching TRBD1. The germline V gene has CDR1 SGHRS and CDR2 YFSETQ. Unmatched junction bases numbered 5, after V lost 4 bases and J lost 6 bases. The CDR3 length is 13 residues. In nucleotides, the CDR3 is TGCGCCAGCAGCCCGGGACAGGGAGTCGAGCAGTACTTC. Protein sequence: CASSPGQGVEQYF.

CDR3 DNA sequence: TGTGCCACCAGCAGAGTGGGGACAGTTGTCTCTGGGGCCAACGTCCTGACTTTC. This sequence encodes CATSRVGTVVSGANVLTF. The J gene is TRBJ2-6, the V gene TRBV15; TRBD1 matches at 7 bases. The germline V gene encodes CDR1 LNHNV and CDR2 YYDKDF (reference sequence). J was trimmed by 0 bases and V by 1 base; bases with no gene match: 6. This CDR3 is 18 amino acids long.

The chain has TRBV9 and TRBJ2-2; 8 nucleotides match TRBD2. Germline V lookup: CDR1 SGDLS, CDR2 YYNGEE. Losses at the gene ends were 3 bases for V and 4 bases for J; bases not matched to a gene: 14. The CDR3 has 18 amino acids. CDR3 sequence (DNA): TGTGCCAGCAGCGCCCCTAGAGCGGGGGTTGTCAGCACCGGGGAGCTGTTTTTT. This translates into CASSAPRAGVVSTGELFF.

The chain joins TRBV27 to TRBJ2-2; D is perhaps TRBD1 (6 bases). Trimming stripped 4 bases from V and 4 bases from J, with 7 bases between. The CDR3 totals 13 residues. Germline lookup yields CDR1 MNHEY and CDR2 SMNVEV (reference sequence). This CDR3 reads CASSWTATGELFF. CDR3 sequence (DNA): TGTGCCAGCAGTTGGACAGCCACCGGGGAGCTGTTTTTT.

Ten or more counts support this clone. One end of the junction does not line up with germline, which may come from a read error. The CDR3 sequence: CASSLQGNPEAFF. In DNA form, the CDR3 reads TGTGCCAGCAGCCTACAGGGGAACCCTGAAGCTTTCTTT. V and J are TRBV2 and TRBJ1-1; 7 bases map to TRBD1. CDR1 and CDR2 (germline): SNHLY, FYNNEI. The CDR3 sequence is 13 residues long.

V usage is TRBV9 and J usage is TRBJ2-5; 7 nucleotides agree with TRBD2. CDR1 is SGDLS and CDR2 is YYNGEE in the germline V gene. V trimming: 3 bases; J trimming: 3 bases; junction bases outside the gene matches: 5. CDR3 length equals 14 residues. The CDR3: CASSGSGRKETQYF. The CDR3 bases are TGTGCCAGCAGCGGTAGCGGGCGGAAAGAGACCCAGTACTTC.

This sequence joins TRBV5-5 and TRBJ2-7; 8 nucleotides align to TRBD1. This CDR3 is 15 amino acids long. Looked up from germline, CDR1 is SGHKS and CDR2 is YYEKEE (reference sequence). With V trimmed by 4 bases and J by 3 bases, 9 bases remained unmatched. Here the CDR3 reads CASSTSGTGLYEQYF. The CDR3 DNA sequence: TGTGCCAGCAGCACCTCCGGGACAGGCCTCTACGAGCAGTACTTC.

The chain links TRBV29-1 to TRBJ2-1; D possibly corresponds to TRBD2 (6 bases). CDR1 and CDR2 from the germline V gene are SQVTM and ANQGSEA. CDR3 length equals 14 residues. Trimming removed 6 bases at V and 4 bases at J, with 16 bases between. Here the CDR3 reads CSVTGRGFYNEQFF. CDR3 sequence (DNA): TGCAGCGTGACGGGTCGGGGGTTTTACAATGAGCAGTTCTTC.

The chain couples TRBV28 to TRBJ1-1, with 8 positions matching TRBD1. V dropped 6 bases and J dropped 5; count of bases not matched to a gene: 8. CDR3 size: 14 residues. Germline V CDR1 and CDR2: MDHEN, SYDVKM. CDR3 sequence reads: CASSSGGVSTEAFF. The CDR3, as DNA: TGTGCCAGCAGCTCAGGGGGCGTAAGTACTGAAGCTTTCTTT.

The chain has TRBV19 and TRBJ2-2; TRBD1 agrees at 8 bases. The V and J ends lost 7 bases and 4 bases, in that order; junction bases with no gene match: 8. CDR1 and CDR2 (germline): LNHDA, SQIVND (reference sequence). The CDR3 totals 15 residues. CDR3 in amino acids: CASTPGGFGTGELFF. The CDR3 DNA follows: TGTGCCAGTACCCCAGGGGGCTTCGGCACCGGGGAGCTGTTTTTT.

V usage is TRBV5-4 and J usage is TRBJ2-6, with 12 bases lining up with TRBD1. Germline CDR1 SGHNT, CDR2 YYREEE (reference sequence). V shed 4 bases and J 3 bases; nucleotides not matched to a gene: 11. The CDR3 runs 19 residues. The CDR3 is CASSRGSGQGAGGANVLTF. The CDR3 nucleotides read TGTGCCAGCAGCCGTGGTTCGGGACAGGGGGCAGGTGGGGCCAACGTCCTGACTTTC.

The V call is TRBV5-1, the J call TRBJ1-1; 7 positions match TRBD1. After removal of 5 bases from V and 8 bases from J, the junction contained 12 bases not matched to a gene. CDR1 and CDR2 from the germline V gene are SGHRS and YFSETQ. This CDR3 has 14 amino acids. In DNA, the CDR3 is TGCGCCAGCAGGTCCTCCGACAGGGTCTCGGAAGCTTTCTTT. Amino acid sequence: CASRSSDRVSEAFF.